This TCR beta chain originates from a study of vaccination and CD4 T cells after COVID-19. Study as a whole: Subjects got two shots of BNT162b2 or mRNA-1273 vaccine. Each post-COVID sample was drawn after diagnosis, and the median interval was roughly 100 days (range 35 to 161).

This sample's time point: late sampling 161 to 241 days after vaccination in a few convalescent patients. TCRdb ran MiXCR on the PCR reads and lists one entry per CDR3 protein. This sample has around 31,000 distinct CDR3 sequences; around 49% occur once, and the top ten carry approximately 6%. General study points: SARS-CoV-2-reactive clonotypes showed a nonsignificant median rise from roughly 21 to 40. Convalescent patients had a median around 87% of reactive clones appearing only post-vaccination.

A note on this clonotype: Its antigen is as yet unknown.

The CDR3 sequence is 14 residues long. The ends lost 11 bases at V and 4 bases at J; junction bases unmatched: 10. Germline V gene sequence: CDR1 MNHNS, CDR2 SASEGT. The V gene is TRBV6-1, the J gene TRBJ2-1, with TRBD1 identical over 8 bases. The specimen comprised CD4+ T cells from blood, sampled about 7 months after SARS-CoV-2 vaccination. The TCR sequence derives from a human donor who had recovered from COVID-19. This chain's CDR3 is CASAIGQGYNEQFF. In nucleotides, the CDR3 is TGTGCCTCAGCGATAGGACAGGGTTACAATGAGCAGTTCTTC.